The TCR beta chain under discussion was sequenced for a study of technical replicates of blood from a handful of donors. The assay was immunoSEQ multiplex PCR, and TCRdb's table has in-frame clones only and misses some. The table records fewer than 75,000 clones, 93% of them present only once. This CDR3 comprises 12 residues. From germline, CDR1 is SGHRS and CDR2 YFSETQ. The V and J ends lost 1 base and 10 bases respectively, with 9 bases between them. The chain carries TRBV5-1 and TRBJ2-1; tentative D call: TRBD2 (6 bases). The sequencing sample was made of T cells isolated from PBMCs. This TCR came from a human donor in good health. In DNA form, the CDR3 reads TGCGCCAGCAGCTTGACGGGGGAGGAGCAGTTCTTC. Encoded protein: CASSLTGEEQFF.